This T cell receptor (beta chain) was sequenced for a study of blood T cell repertoires in COVID-19. TCRdb's table, derived via immunoSEQ multiplex PCR, lists solely in-frame clones and lacks some. The sample holds approximately 40,000 clones; 70% to 90% are singletons and the top ten take more than 4.5%. This clone showed up just once. The junction had 8 bases not matched to a gene; V was cut back by 3 bases and J by 5 bases. Germline V gene lookup returns CDR1 SGHNT and CDR2 YYREEE (reference sequence). The CDR3 totals 16 residues. This sequence joins TRBV5-4 and TRBJ2-2; 9 bases match TRBD1. The sequenced sample consisted of peripheral blood. This clonotype was sampled from a man in his 60s with COVID-19, enrolled during active disease. The CDR3 region is CASSSPGQGQTGELFF. The CDR3 DNA sequence: TGTGCCAGCAGCTCCCCGGGACAGGGTCAGACCGGGGAGCTGTTTTTT.